One sample yielded the 30 T cell receptor beta chains listed below, sequenced in a study of blood T cells in healthy people across ages. A second about 7 to 11 cycle PCR used barcoded and J-beta primers. TCRdb analysed the 5' RACE reads with MiXCR anew, one entry per CDR3 protein. The table has 600,000 to 850,000 distinct CDR3 sequences, roughly 44% seen once. Specimen: blood. The source of these receptors is a woman aged 55-70 years in good health.

This clonotype occurred a few times. The chain is built from TRBV12-3 or TRBV12-4 and TRBJ2-5; D may be TRBD1 or TRBD2 (6 bases each). The CDR3 extends over 14 amino acids. Trimming took off 6 bases at V and 4 bases at J, with 15 bases between the two ends. The DNA for the CDR3 is TGTGCCAGCAGCCAACAGGGAGGAATAGAGACCCAGTACTTC. Its protein product is CASSQQGGIETQYF.

About this clonotype itself: One end of the junction is discordant with germline, which a read error may explain. This chain links TRBV18 with TRBJ2-4; 7 bases agree with TRBD1. The CDR3 totals 15 residues. Germline V gene lookup returns CDR1 KGHSH and CDR2 LQKENI. The CDR3 DNA is TGTGCCGGCTCACAACAGGGGTCGGCCAAAAACATTCAGTACTTC. Translating it yields CAGSQQGSAKNIQYF.

This CDR3 is CASSTRQGASADTQYF. The CDR3 region has the DNA TGTGCCAGCAGCACTAGACAGGGGGCGAGCGCAGATACGCAGTATTTT. The chain uses TRBV7-6 and TRBJ2-3; 10 bases match TRBD1. There are 16 residues in the CDR3. J was trimmed by 4 bases and V by 5 bases; bases with no gene match: 9. Per the germline V gene, CDR1 is SGHVS and CDR2 is FNYEAQ.

The chain carries TRBV28 and TRBJ1-5, with D unresolved. Per germline, CDR1 MDHEN and CDR2 SYDVKM. This CDR3 comprises 13 residues. Trimming pared 3 bases from V and 3 bases from J, leaving 6 bases between. CDR3 nucleotides: TGTGCCAGCAGTTTCGAAAACAATCAGCCCCAGCATTTT. It codes for CASSFENNQPQHF.

The table lists this clonotype with a few counts. V and J are TRBV15 and TRBJ2-4, with 7 positions matching TRBD2. Judging by the DNA end, TRBJ2-7 fits better; the J call may be wrong. The CDR3 consists of 14 residues. The germline CDR1 and CDR2 sequences are LNHNV and YYDKDF (reference sequence). CDR3 loop: CATSRERTSDEQYF. For the CDR3, the DNA is TGTGCCACCAGCAGAGAGCGAACTAGCGACGAGCAGTACTTC.

The chain has TRBV5-1 and TRBJ2-5; no reliable D call. Germline V CDR1 and CDR2: SGHRS, YFSETQ. V was clipped by 2 bases and J by 5 bases, with 16 bases between them. The length of the CDR3 is 15 residues. Here the CDR3 reads CASSLQTRQGETQYF. CDR3 DNA sequence: TGCGCCAGCAGCTTACAGACGCGCCAAGGGGAGACCCAGTACTTC.

This sequence joins TRBV4-1 and TRBJ1-5, with 10 bases identical to TRBD1. V lost 1 base, J lost 5 bases, and 8 bases stayed unmatched. CDR3 length: 17 residues. CDR1 is MGHRA, CDR2 YSYEKL, per germline. As DNA, the CDR3 is TGCGCCAGCAGCCAAGTTGGTTCCGGGACAGGGGATCAGCCCCAGCATTTT. As protein: CASSQVGSGTGDQPQHF.

The chain has TRBV3-1 and TRBJ2-4; 11 bases are shared with TRBD1. The CDR3 has 14 residues. After removal of 4 bases from V and 7 bases from J, the junction contained 3 bases not matched to a gene. CDR1 and CDR2 (germline): LGHDT, YNNKEL (reference sequence). In DNA form, the CDR3 reads TGTGCCAGCAGCCCCCGGACAGGGGGCAACATTCAGTACTTC. Its translation is CASSPRTGGNIQYF.

This clonotype was picked up one time. Germline is not matched at one junction end, which may reflect a read error. The rearrangement joins TRBV7-7 to TRBJ2-5, with D perhaps being TRBD1 or TRBD2 (6 bases each). Germline CDR1 SSHAT, CDR2 FNYEAQ (reference sequence). This CDR3 is 16 amino acids long. The CDR3 DNA sequence: TGTGCTAGCAGCTCCCTAGGGGGGCAGAACCAAGAGACCCAGTACTTC. Translation: CASSSLGGQNQETQYF.

This clonotype was observed a few times. The rearrangement joins TRBV28 to TRBJ1-3; D remains unclear. Trimming removed 6 bases at V and 4 bases at J, with 7 bases between. CDR1 MDHEN and CDR2 SYDVKM come from the germline V gene. CDR3 length: 12 residues. CDR3 protein: CASRSGGNTIYF. CDR3 nucleotide sequence: TGTGCCAGCAGGAGCGGGGGAAACACCATATATTTT.

The chain combines TRBV7-9 with TRBJ2-5; TRBD1 matches 7 bases. The J call may be wrong; the DNA end is better matched by TRBJ2-7. Germline V gives CDR1 SEHNR, CDR2 FQNEAQ (reference sequence). The CDR3 spans 14 residues. In DNA, the CDR3 is TGTGCCAGCAGCTTAACAGGGGTACGCGACGAGCAGTACTTC. Protein sequence: CASSLTGVRDEQYF.

The V call is TRBV5-1, the J call TRBJ1-4; D is uncertain. Germline V gene sequence: CDR1 SGHRS, CDR2 YFSETQ. CDR3 length equals 16 residues. The ends were cut back, 4 bases at V and 0 bases at J, with 13 bases in the middle. The CDR3 spells CASSRRSIATNEKLFF. CDR3 DNA: TGCGCCAGCAGCCGAAGGAGCATCGCAACTAATGAAAAACTGTTTTTT.

The V gene is TRBV6-1, the J gene TRBJ2-5, with 7 bases identical to TRBD1. CDR3 size: 13 residues. The V segment lost 4 bases and the J segment 11 bases; nucleotides outside the gene matches: 10. Germline V gene lookup returns CDR1 MNHNS and CDR2 SASEGT. CDR3 residues: CASSGGTGVEQYF. The CDR3 DNA reads as TGTGCCAGCAGTGGGGGTACAGGGGTTGAGCAGTACTTC.

V and J are TRBV6-6 and TRBJ2-7; 7 nucleotides agree with TRBD1. After removal of 6 bases from V and 2 bases from J, the junction contained 7 bases not matched to a gene. This CDR3 has 14 amino acids. From germline, CDR1 is MNHNY and CDR2 SVGAGI (reference sequence). CDR3 nucleotides: TGTGCCAGCAGCAGACCCGGGACAGCCTACGAGCAGTACTTC. Encoded protein: CASSRPGTAYEQYF.

V gene TRBV15 combines with J gene TRBJ2-7, with D perhaps matching TRBD2 (5 bases). V lost 0 bases, J lost 0 bases, and 6 bases lay in between. The length of the CDR3 is 14 residues. Germline CDR1 is LNHNV and CDR2 is YYDKDF (reference sequence). This CDR3 is CATSREGSSYEQYF. Here the CDR3 DNA reads TGTGCCACCAGCAGAGAAGGGAGCTCCTACGAGCAGTACTTC.

CDR3 in DNA: TGTGCCATCAGTGAGTGGGCTAGCGGGGGCCTTAGCACAGATACGCAGTATTTT. It codes for CAISEWASGGLSTDTQYF. The V call is TRBV10-3, the J call TRBJ2-3; 10 positions agree with TRBD2. CDR3 length: 18 residues. CDR1 and CDR2 from the germline V gene are ENHRY and SYGVKD. V dropped 1 base and J dropped 0; count of bases not matched to a gene: 7.

This rearrangement joins TRBV11-3 to TRBJ2-5; 12 positions agree with TRBD2. With V trimmed by 5 bases and J by 1 base, 8 bases remained unmatched. CDR1 is SGHNT and CDR2 is YENEEA in the germline V gene. CDR3 length: 17 residues. This CDR3 reads CASSARPGLAGQETQYF. The CDR3 bases are TGTGCCAGCAGCGCCAGACCGGGACTAGCGGGCCAAGAGACCCAGTACTTC.

The sample holds a few counts of this clonotype. The chain is built from TRBV25-1 and TRBJ1-6, with D perhaps TRBD1 (6 bases). Trimming pared 5 bases from V and 8 bases from J, leaving 16 bases between. The CDR3 spans 15 residues. Germline V CDR1 and CDR2: MGHDK, SYGVNS. The CDR3 loop reads CASSRITTGHSPLHF. CDR3 nucleotides: TGTGCCAGCAGTAGGATAACTACAGGGCATTCACCCCTCCACTTT.

Comments on this clonotype: A clone one base away is much larger, so this may be a read error. V usage is TRBV12-3 or TRBV12-4 and J usage is TRBJ2-7, with 9 bases that match TRBD2. J lost 7 bases, V lost 3 bases, and 7 bases had no gene match. The CDR3 runs 14 residues. DNA for the CDR3: TGTGCCAGCAGTTTGACTAGCGGATACAATGAGCAGTACTTC. Its protein product is CASSLTSGYNEQYF.

This clonotype was detected a few times. The CDR3 DNA reads TGCAGCGTTGAAGACCCCGTGACGGGGACCTACGAGCAGTACTTC. It translates to CSVEDPVTGTYEQYF. The V and J genes are TRBV29-1 and TRBJ2-7; weak D call: TRBD2 (5 bases). Germline V gene sequence: CDR1 SQVTM, CDR2 ANQGSEA. With 0 bases removed from V and 2 bases from J, the gap between germline ends came to 14 bases. The CDR3 covers 15 residues.

This clonotype turned up a few times. The V gene is TRBV3-1, the J gene TRBJ2-7; no clear D gene. The CDR3 runs to 13 residues. CDR1 is LGHDT and CDR2 is YNNKEL in the germline V gene (reference sequence). Trimming removed 1 base at V and 6 bases at J, with 10 bases between. The chain's CDR3 is CASSQGRFGEQYF. CDR3 coding DNA: TGTGCCAGCAGCCAAGGAAGATTCGGCGAGCAGTACTTC.

The chain is built from TRBV27 and TRBJ2-1, with TRBD2 identical over 9 bases. This CDR3 contains 18 residues. V shed 2 bases, J shed 2 bases, and the junction held 10 bases outside the gene matches. The germline CDR1 and CDR2 sequences are MNHEY and SMNVEV (reference sequence). CDR3 in amino acids: CASSLDGASGAPYNEQFF. The CDR3 nucleotides read TGTGCCAGCAGTTTAGATGGTGCTAGCGGGGCCCCCTACAATGAGCAGTTCTTC.

This clonotype was seen a handful of times. This sequence joins TRBV2 and TRBJ2-1; 7 nucleotides align to TRBD1. This CDR3 is built from 15 residues. The germline gives CDR1 SNHLY, CDR2 FYNNEI. After removal of 2 bases from V and 4 bases from J, the junction contained 5 bases not matched to a gene. CDR3 amino acids: CASSEKTGLYNEQFF. As DNA, the CDR3 is TGTGCCAGCAGTGAAAAGACAGGGTTGTACAATGAGCAGTTCTTC.

A few counts support this clonotype. V and J are TRBV7-9 and TRBJ2-7, with no clear D. Germline V gene sequence: CDR1 SEHNR, CDR2 FQNEAQ (reference sequence). Between the trimmed V and J ends, which lost 0 bases and 5 bases, there was a span of 14 bases. The CDR3 is 15 residues long. CDR3 nucleotides: TGTGCCAGCAGCTTAGCAGACCCACCTCCCAACGAGCAGTACTTC. It translates to CASSLADPPPNEQYF.

This chain joins TRBV6-5 and TRBJ2-6; D is undetermined. V dropped 0 bases and J dropped 0 bases, with 6 bases sitting between them. The germline gives CDR1 MNHEY, CDR2 SVGAGI. The CDR3 sequence is 16 residues long. CDR3 residues: CASSYSGDSGANVLTF. In nucleotides, the CDR3 is TGTGCCAGCAGTTACTCCGGAGACTCTGGGGCCAACGTCCTGACTTTC.

The sample holds a few counts of this clonotype. The rearrangement links TRBV5-5 to TRBJ1-4; 10 positions match TRBD1. This CDR3 has 16 residues. The trim removed 6 bases at V and 8 bases at J, leaving 13 bases unmatched. CDR1 and CDR2 (germline): SGHKS, YYEKEE (reference sequence). DNA for the CDR3: TGTGCCAGCAACCAGTTAAAGACAGGGGGCATCGAAAAACTGTTTTTT. It specifies CASNQLKTGGIEKLFF.

The chain is built from TRBV20-1 and TRBJ2-4, with D maybe TRBD1 (6 bases). The end of the DNA fits TRBJ2-7 better, so the J call may be wrong. The CDR3 has 13 amino acids. The germline V gene encodes CDR1 DFQATT and CDR2 SNEGSKA (reference sequence). CDR3 DNA: TGCAGTGCAAAAACAGGGTATGGTTACGAGCAGTACTTC. Residues: CSAKTGYGYEQYF.

This rearrangement joins TRBV7-9 to TRBJ2-5; TRBD2 might be the D (7 bases). Germline-derived CDR1 and CDR2 are SEHNR and FQNEAQ (reference sequence). There are 14 residues in the CDR3. V lost 7 bases to trimming and J lost 5 bases, with 17 bases between them. The CDR3 DNA is TGTGCCAGCAACCCGGGGGGCCCTGGGGAGACCCAGTACTTC. Protein product: CASNPGGPGETQYF.

The V gene is TRBV20-1, the J gene TRBJ2-6; maybe TRBD1 (6 bases). The CDR3 contains 16 residues. V shed 5 bases and J shed 0 bases, with 14 bases lying between them. Germline V gene lookup returns CDR1 DFQATT and CDR2 SNEGSKA (reference sequence). The CDR3 sequence: CSASGHPSSGANVLTF. The CDR3 DNA sequence: TGCAGTGCTTCGGGACACCCGAGCTCTGGGGCCAACGTCCTGACTTTC.

In its sample, this clonotype was seen a few times. The chain is built from TRBV12-3 or TRBV12-4 and TRBJ1-4; no definite D call. The CDR3 runs 16 residues. Trimming left V 1 base short and J 0 bases short, with 9 bases between. The CDR3 sequence: CASSLVPDATNEKLFF. The CDR3 coding sequence is TGTGCCAGCAGTTTAGTTCCGGATGCAACTAATGAAAAACTGTTTTTT.